This is a list of T cell receptor beta chains from one sample in a study of neurological immune-mediated disorders. A single record per CDR3 protein comes from TCRdb applying MiXCR to the 5' RACE reads. Of some 38,000 distinct CDR3 sequences listed, roughly 4.8% are singletons. The sequenced sample was CD4+ T cells from blood. Receptors were obtained from a man aged 18 to 29 in good health. Each CDR3 is given with its conserved first and last residue. Each record gives: clone size, V gene, CDR3 length, D gene, J gene, CDR3 protein, CDR3 DNA. A D gene is named only where the DNA matches it firmly. The size entry is marked missing in some rows and otherwise reads once, few, many or a size class.

many,TRBV3-1,14,TRBD1,TRBJ1-1,CASSQTGGDTEAFF,TGTGCCAGCAGCCAAACAGGGGGGGACACTGAAGCTTTCTTT
many,TRBV4-2,16,.,TRBJ2-7,CASSPTDRQPAYEQYF,TGTGCCAGCAGCCCGACCGACAGGCAACCGGCCTACGAGCAGTACTTC
many,TRBV18,13,.,TRBJ1-1,CASSGGRNTEAFF,TGTGCCAGCTCGGGGGGACGGAACACTGAAGCTTTCTTT
many,TRBV10-3,13,.,TRBJ2-7,CAISDQSSYEQYF,TGTGCCATCAGTGACCAAAGCTCCTACGAGCAGTACTTC
many,TRBV9,15,.,TRBJ1-1,CASSVDSFRGSEAFF,TGTGCCAGCAGCGTAGACTCGTTCAGGGGCTCTGAAGCTTTCTTT
many,TRBV27,15,.,TRBJ2-6,CASSLYSSGANVLTF,TGTGCCAGCAGTTTATACAGCTCTGGGGCCAACGTCCTGACTTTC
many,TRBV29-1,12,.,TRBJ1-1,CSVASEGREAFF,TGCAGCGTTGCCTCAGAAGGCCGTGAAGCTTTCTTT
many,TRBV5-5,16,TRBD1,TRBJ2-5,CASSPRDRVTQETQYF,TGTGCCAGCAGCCCCCGGGACAGGGTAACCCAAGAGACCCAGTACTTC
many,TRBV5-5,14,.,TRBJ2-7,CASSRPPGQDEQYF,TGTGCCAGCAGCCGGCCCCCGGGACAAGACGAGCAGTACTTC
many,TRBV20-1,15,TRBD1,TRBJ1-2,CSARRTWTGDPGYTF,TGCAGTGCTAGAAGAACATGGACAGGGGATCCTGGCTACACCTTC
many,TRBV7-3,13,.,TRBJ2-5,CASSLDSQGTQYF,TGTGCCAGCAGCCTGGACAGTCAGGGGACCCAGTACTTC
many,TRBV7-9,12,.,TRBJ2-2,CASSFLTGELFF,TGTGCCAGCAGCTTCCTCACCGGGGAGCTGTTTTTT
many,TRBV20-1,14,.,TRBJ1-3,CSAVHRESGNTIYF,TGCAGTGCTGTCCATAGGGAATCTGGAAACACCATATATTTT
many,TRBV7-2,16,TRBD1,TRBJ1-2,CASSLVAGTGDGGYTF,TGTGCCAGCAGCTTAGTAGCGGGGACAGGGGATGGTGGCTACACCTTC
few,TRBV18,15,.,TRBJ2-7,CASSPPKTEGYEQYF,TGTGCCAGCTCACCACCGAAAACAGAAGGCTACGAGCAGTACTTC
many,TRBV3-1,16,TRBD2,TRBJ2-7,CASSPGTSGGYHEQYF,TGTGCCAGCAGCCCCGGGACTAGCGGGGGGTATCACGAGCAGTACTTC
.,TRBV20-1,11,TRBD2,TRBJ2-1,CSGLAGDEQFF,TGCAGTGGACTAGCGGGGGATGAGCAGTTCTTC
many,TRBV5-1,14,.,TRBJ1-1,CASSFTQGRTEAFF,TGCGCCAGCAGCTTCACTCAGGGTAGAACTGAAGCTTTCTTT
many,TRBV6-2/TRBV6-3,15,.,TRBJ2-7,CASSWEGGISYEQYF,TGTGCCAGCAGTTGGGAAGGGGGTATCTCCTACGAGCAGTACTTC
many,TRBV7-8,15,.,TRBJ2-5,CASSLAFSSEETQYF,TGTGCCAGCAGCTTAGCGTTCAGCAGCGAGGAGACCCAGTACTTC
many,TRBV7-2,17,.,TRBJ1-3,CASSLVAGADSGNTIYF,TGTGCCAGCAGCTTAGTAGCTGGCGCCGACTCTGGAAACACCATATATTTT
many,TRBV3-1,15,TRBD1,TRBJ2-1,CASSRFGQGANEQFF,TGTGCCAGCAGCCGCTTTGGACAGGGGGCCAATGAGCAGTTCTTC
many,TRBV6-2/TRBV6-3,15,.,TRBJ2-2,CASSPRDWNTGELFF,TGTGCCAGCAGCCCTCGGGACTGGAACACCGGGGAGCTGTTTTTT
.,TRBV20-1,12,.,TRBJ1-3,CSVRGGGNTIYF,TGCAGTGTCAGGGGCGGTGGAAACACCATATATTTT
many,TRBV12-3/TRBV12-4,14,TRBD2,TRBJ2-5,CASSSGGAEETQYF,TGTGCCAGCTCCTCCGGGGGGGCCGAAGAGACCCAGTACTTC
many,TRBV3-1,14,.,TRBJ1-6,CASSYGPYNSPLHF,TGTGCCAGCAGCTACGGACCCTATAATTCACCCCTCCACTTT
many,TRBV27,15,.,TRBJ2-2,CASSLYMQAPGELFF,TGTGCCAGCAGTTTATATATGCAGGCCCCCGGGGAGCTGTTTTTT
many,TRBV7-9,14,.,TRBJ2-1,CASTAGGSYNEQFF,TGTGCCAGCACAGCCGGGGGCTCCTACAATGAGCAGTTCTTC
.,TRBV11-2,16,.,TRBJ1-1,CASSLEFGALRTGDFF,TGTGCCAGCAGCTTAGAGTTCGGGGCACTACGGACTGGAGATTTCTTT
many,TRBV5-1,13,.,TRBJ1-2,CASSLAPGNGYTF,TGCGCCAGCAGCTTGGCTCCAGGGAACGGCTACACCTTC
many,TRBV5-1,15,TRBD2,TRBJ2-5,CASSSLPGGQETQYF,TGCGCCAGCAGCTCCCTGCCGGGAGGGCAAGAGACCCAGTACTTC
many,TRBV6-5,16,.,TRBJ1-3,CASSYGSPLGGNTIYF,TGTGCCAGCAGTTACGGCAGCCCCTTGGGTGGAAACACCATATATTTT
.,TRBV11-1,16,TRBD2,TRBJ2-2,CASSWTSPSNTGELFF,TGTGCCAGCAGCTGGACTAGCCCATCGAACACCGGGGAGCTGTTTTTT
many,TRBV4-1,18,.,TRBJ1-2,CASSQPKDLPQSPYGYTF,TGCGCCAGCAGCCAACCTAAGGACTTACCTCAATCCCCCTATGGCTACACCTTC
many,TRBV7-2,13,.,TRBJ1-2,CASSPKSGLGYTF,TGTGCCAGCAGCCCGAAGAGCGGGTTGGGCTACACCTTC
many,TRBV20-1,13,.,TRBJ1-2,CSASVNTNYGYTF,TGCAGTGCTAGCGTGAATACTAACTATGGCTACACCTTC
many,TRBV6-6,16,.,TRBJ1-5,CASSFTPGEKNQPQHF,TGTGCCAGCAGTTTCACCCCCGGGGAGAAAAATCAGCCCCAGCATTTT
many,TRBV6-5,18,TRBD2,TRBJ2-1,CASSYSSGGANSNNEQFF,TGTGCCAGCAGTTACAGTAGCGGGGGGGCCAACTCTAACAATGAGCAGTTCTTC
many,TRBV13,16,TRBD1,TRBJ1-2,CASTIGQELAHYGYTF,TGTGCCAGCACCATCGGACAGGAACTAGCTCACTATGGCTACACCTTC
many,TRBV14,21,.,TRBJ2-6,CASSPDPNNRVPLSGANVLTF,TGTGCCAGCAGCCCCGATCCTAATAACAGGGTTCCTCTCTCTGGGGCCAACGTCCTGACTTTC
many,TRBV7-2,14,.,TRBJ2-7,CASSLGDISYEQYF,TGTGCCAGCAGCTTAGGGGACATCTCCTACGAGCAGTACTTC
many,TRBV6-5,16,TRBD1,TRBJ2-3,CASSYSIDNRGDTQYF,TGTGCCAGCAGTTACTCGATAGATAACAGGGGCGATACGCAGTATTTT
many,TRBV29-1,13,.,TRBJ1-2,CSVEGSLDYGYTF,TGCAGCGTTGAGGGCAGCTTAGACTATGGCTACACCTTC
many,TRBV4-1,12,.,TRBJ2-3,CASSGETDTQYF,TGCGCCAGCAGCGGGGAGACAGATACGCAGTATTTT
many,TRBV6-5,15,.,TRBJ2-7,CASSYSMTVTYEQYF,TGTGCCAGCAGTTACTCGATGACAGTTACCTACGAGCAGTACTTC
many,TRBV5-1,15,.,TRBJ1-2,CASSRDVGQTYGYTF,TGCGCCAGCAGCCGAGATGTAGGACAAACCTATGGCTACACCTTC
many,TRBV30,13,TRBD1,TRBJ1-2,CAWTRDSSYGYTF,TGTGCCTGGACCAGGGACAGCAGCTATGGCTACACCTTC
many,TRBV20-1,14,.,TRBJ1-3,CSAREGPPISTIYF,TGCAGTGCTAGAGAGGGACCACCGATTAGCACCATATATTTT
many,TRBV20-1,13,.,TRBJ2-3,CSAQIIGTDTQYF,TGCAGTGCACAAATCATCGGGACAGATACGCAGTATTTT